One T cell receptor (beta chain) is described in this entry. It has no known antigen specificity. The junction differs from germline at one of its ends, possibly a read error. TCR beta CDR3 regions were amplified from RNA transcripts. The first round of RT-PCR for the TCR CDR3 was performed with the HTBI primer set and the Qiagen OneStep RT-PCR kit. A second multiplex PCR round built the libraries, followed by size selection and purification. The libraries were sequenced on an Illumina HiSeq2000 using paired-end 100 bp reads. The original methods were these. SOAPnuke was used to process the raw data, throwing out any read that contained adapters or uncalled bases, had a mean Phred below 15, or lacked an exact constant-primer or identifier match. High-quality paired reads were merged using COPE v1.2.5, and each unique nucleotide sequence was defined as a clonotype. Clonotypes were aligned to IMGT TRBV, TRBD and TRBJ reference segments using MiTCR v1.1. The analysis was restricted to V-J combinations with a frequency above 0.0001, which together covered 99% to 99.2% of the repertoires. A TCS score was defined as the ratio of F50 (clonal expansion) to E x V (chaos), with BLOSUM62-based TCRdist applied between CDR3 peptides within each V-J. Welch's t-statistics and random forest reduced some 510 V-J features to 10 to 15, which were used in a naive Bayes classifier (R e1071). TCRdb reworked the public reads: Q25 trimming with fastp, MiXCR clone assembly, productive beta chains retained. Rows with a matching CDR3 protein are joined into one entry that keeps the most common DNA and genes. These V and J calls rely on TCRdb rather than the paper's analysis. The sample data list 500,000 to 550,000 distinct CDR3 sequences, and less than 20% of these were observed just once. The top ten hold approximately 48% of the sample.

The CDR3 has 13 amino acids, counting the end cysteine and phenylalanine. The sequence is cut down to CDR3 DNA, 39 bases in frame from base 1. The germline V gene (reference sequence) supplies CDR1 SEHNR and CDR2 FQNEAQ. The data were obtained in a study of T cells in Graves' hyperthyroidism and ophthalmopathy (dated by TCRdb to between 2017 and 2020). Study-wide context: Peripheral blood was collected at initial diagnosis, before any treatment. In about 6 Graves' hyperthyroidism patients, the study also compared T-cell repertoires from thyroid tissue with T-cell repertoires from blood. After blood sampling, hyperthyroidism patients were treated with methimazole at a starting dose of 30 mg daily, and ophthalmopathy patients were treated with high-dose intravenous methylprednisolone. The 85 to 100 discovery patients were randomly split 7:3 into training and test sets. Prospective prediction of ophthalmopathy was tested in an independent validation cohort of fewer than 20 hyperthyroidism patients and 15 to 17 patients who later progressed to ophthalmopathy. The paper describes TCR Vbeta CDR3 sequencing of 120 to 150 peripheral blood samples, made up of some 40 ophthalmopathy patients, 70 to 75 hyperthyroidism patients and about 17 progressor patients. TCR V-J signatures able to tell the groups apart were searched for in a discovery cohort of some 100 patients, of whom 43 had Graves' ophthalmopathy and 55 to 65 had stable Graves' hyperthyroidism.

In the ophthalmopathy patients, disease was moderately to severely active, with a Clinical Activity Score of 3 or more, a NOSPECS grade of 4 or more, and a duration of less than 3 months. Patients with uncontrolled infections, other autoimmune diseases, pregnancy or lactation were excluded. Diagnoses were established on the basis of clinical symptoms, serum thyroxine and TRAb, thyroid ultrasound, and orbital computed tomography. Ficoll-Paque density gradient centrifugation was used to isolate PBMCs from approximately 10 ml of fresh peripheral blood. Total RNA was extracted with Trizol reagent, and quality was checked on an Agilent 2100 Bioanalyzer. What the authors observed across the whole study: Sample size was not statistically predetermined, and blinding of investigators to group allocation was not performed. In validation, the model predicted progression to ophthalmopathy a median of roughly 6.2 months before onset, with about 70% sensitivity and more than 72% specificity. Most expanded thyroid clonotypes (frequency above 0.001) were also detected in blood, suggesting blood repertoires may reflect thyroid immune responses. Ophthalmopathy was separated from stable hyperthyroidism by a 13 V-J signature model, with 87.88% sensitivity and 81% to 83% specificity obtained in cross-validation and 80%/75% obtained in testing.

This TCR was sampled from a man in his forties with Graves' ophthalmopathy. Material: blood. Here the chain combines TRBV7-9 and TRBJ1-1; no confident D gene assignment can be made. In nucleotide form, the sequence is TGTGCCAGCAACAGAGATTTGAACACTGAAGCTTTATTT. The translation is CASNRDLNTEALF.